This T cell receptor (beta chain) originates from a study of T-cell memory formation after mild COVID-19. Study-wide results and caveats: CD4+ clones that contracted lay mainly in CM and EM; CD8+ ones lay in EMRA.

A word on this clonotype: What it recognizes is unknown.

With 0 bases removed from V and 11 bases from J, the gap between germline ends came to 13 bases. Per germline, CDR1 KGHDR and CDR2 SFDVKD. This CDR3 has 14 amino acids. TCRdb ran MiXCR on the 5' RACE reads and lists one entry per CDR3 protein. This sample has 150,000 to 200,000 distinct CDR3 sequences, with roughly 15% found just once. This TCR came from an adult woman who had mild COVID-19 (a few samples of this study predate the infection). Cell type and time point are not known. This rearrangement joins TRBV24-1 to TRBJ1-5; no reliable D call. Sequenced sample: PBMCs or a T cell subset sorted from them (not recorded which). CDR3 nucleotide sequence: TGTGCCACCAGTGATTTGAAGGCCGATGAAGCCCAGCATTTT. Translated: CATSDLKADEAQHF.